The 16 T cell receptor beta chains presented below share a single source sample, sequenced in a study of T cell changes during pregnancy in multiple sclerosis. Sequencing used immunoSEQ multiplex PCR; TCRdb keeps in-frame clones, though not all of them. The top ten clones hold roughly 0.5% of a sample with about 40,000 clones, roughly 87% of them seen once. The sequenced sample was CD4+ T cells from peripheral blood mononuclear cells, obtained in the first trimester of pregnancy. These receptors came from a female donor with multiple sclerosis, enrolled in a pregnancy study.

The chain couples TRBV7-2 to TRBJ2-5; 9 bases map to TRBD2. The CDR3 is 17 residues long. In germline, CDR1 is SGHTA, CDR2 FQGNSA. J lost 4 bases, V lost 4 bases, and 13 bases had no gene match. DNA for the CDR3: TGTGCCAGCAGCTATTTCCCGCGGGGGGGGCGTGGAGAGACCCAGTACTTC. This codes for CASSYFPRGGRGETQYF.

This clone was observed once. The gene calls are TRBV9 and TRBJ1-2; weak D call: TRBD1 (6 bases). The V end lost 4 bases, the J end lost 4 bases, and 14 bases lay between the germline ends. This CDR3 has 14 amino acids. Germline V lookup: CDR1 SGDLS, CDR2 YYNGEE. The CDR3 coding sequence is TGTGCCAGCAGCCACCCGACAGGAATCTATGGCTACACCTTC. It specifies CASSHPTGIYGYTF.

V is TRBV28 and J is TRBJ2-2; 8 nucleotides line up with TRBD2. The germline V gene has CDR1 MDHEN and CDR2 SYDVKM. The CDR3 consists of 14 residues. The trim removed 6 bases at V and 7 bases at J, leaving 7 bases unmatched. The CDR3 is CASRSGGEGGELFF. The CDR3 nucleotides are TGTGCCAGCAGATCGGGAGGGGAAGGCGGGGAGCTGTTTTTT.

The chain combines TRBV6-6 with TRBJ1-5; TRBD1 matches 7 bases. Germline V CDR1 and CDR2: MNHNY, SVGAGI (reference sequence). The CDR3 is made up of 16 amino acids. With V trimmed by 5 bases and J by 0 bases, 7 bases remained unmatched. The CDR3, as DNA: TGTGCCAGCAGTCCTACAGGGGATTATAGCAATCAGCCCCAGCATTTT. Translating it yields CASSPTGDYSNQPQHF.

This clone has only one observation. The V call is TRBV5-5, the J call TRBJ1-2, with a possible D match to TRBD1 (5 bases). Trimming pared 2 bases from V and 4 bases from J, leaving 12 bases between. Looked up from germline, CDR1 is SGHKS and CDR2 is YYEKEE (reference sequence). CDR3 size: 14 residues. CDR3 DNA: TGTGCCAGCAGCTTAGGGGCGGGAGTCTATGGCTACACCTTC. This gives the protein CASSLGAGVYGYTF. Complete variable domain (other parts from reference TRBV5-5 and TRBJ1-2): DAGVTQSPTHLIKTRGQQVTLRCSPISGHKSVSWYQQVLGQGPQFIFQYYEKEERGRGNFPDRFSARQFPNYSSELNVNALLLGDSALYLCASSLGAGVYGYTFGSGTRLTVV.

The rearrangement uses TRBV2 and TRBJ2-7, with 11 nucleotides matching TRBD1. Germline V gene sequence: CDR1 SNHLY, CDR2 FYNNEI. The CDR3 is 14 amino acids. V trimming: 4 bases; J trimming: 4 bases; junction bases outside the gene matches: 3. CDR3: CASSGTGGWYEQYF. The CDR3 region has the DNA TGTGCCAGCAGTGGGACAGGGGGCTGGTACGAGCAGTACTTC.

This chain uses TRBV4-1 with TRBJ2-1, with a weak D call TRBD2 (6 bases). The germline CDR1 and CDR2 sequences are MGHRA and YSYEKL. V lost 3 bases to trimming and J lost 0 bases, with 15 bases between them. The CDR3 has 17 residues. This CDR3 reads CASSHGGRGSSYNEQFF. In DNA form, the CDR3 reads TGCGCCAGCAGCCACGGGGGTAGAGGGAGCTCCTACAATGAGCAGTTCTTC.

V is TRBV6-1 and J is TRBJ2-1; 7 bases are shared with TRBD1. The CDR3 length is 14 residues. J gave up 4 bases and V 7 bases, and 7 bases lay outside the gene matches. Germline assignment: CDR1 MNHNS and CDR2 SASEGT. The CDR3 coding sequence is TGTGCCAGCAAGTCGGACAGGACTTACAATGAGCAGTTCTTC. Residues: CASKSDRTYNEQFF.

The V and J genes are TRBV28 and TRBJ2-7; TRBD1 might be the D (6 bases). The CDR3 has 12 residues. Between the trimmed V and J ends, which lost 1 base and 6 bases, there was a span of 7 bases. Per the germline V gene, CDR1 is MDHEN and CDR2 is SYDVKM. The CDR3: CASSLSGAEQYF. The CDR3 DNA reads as TGTGCCAGCAGTTTATCAGGGGCCGAGCAGTACTTC.

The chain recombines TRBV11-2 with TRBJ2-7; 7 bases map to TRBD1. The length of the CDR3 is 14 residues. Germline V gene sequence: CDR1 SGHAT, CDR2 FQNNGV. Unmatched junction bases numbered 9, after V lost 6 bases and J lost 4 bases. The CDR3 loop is CASRRGTENYEQYF. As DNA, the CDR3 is TGTGCCAGCAGACGAGGGACAGAAAATTACGAGCAGTACTTC.

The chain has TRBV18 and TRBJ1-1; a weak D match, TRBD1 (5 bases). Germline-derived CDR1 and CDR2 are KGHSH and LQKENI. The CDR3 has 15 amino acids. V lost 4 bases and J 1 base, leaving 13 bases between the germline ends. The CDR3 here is CASSLLAQENTEAFF. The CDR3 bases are TGTGCCAGCTCACTACTCGCACAGGAGAACACTGAAGCTTTCTTT.

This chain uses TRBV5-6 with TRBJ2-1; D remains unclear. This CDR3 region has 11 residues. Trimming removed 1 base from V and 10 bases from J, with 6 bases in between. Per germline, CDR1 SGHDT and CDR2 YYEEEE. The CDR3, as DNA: TGTGCCAGCAGCTTGCAGTCGGAGCAGTTCTTC. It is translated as CASSLQSEQFF.

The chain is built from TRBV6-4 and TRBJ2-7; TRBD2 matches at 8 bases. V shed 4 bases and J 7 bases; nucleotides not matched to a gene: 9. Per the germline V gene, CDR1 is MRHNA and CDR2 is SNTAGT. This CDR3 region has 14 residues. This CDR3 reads CASSAFGLAGEQYF. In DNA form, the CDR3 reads TGTGCCAGCAGTGCCTTTGGGCTAGCGGGTGAGCAGTACTTC.

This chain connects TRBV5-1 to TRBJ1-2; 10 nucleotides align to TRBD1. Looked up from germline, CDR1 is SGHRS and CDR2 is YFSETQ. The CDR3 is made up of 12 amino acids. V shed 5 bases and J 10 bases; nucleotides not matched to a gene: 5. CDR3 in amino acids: CASRGRQGAYTF. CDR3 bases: TGCGCCAGCAGAGGGAGACAGGGGGCCTACACCTTC.

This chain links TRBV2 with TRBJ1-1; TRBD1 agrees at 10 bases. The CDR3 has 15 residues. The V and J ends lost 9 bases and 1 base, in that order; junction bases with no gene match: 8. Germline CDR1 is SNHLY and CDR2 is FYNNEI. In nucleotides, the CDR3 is TGTGCCAGAAAGCTGGGGGACAGGGGGAACACTGAAGCTTTCTTT. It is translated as CARKLGDRGNTEAFF.

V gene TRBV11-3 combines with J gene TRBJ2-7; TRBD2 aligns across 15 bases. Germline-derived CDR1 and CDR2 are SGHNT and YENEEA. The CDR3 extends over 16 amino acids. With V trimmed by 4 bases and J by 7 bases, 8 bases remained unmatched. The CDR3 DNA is TGTGCCAGCAGCTCCCGGACTAGCGGGAGGGCCGGGGAGCAGTACTTC. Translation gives CASSSRTSGRAGEQYF.